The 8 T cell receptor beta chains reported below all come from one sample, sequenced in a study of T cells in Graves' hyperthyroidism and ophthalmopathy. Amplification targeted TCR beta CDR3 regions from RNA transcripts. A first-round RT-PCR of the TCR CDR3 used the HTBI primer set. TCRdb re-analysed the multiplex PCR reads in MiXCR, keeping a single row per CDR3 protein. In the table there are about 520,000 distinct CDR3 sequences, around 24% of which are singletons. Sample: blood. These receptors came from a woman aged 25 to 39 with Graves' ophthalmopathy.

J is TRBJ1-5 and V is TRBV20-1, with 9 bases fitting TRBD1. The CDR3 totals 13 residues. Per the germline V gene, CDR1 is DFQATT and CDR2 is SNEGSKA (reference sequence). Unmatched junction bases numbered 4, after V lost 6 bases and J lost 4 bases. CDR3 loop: CSAGTGWNQPQHF. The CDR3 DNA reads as TGCAGTGCCGGGACAGGGTGGAATCAGCCCCAGCATTTT.

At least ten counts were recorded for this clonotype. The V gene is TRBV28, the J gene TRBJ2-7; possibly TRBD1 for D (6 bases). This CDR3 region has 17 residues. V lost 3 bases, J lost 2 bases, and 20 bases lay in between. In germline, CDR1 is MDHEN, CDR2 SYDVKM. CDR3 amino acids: CASSFSLRGHYPYEQYF. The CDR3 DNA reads TGTGCCAGCAGTTTTTCTCTCAGGGGCCACTACCCCTACGAGCAGTACTTC.

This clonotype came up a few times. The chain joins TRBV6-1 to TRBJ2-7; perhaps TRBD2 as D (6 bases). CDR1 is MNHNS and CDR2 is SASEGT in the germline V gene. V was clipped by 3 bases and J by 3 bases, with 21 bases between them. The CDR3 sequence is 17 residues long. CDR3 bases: TGTGCCAGCAGTGAGACCTTCGGGAGTCGGGGGTTCTACGAGCAGTACTTC. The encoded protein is CASSETFGSRGFYEQYF.

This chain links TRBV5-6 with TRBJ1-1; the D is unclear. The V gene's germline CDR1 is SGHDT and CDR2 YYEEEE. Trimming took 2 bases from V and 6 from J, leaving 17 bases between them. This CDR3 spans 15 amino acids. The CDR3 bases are TGTGCCAGCAGCTTCGTCACCCGGTGGAGTTCTGAAGCTTTCTTT. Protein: CASSFVTRWSSEAFF. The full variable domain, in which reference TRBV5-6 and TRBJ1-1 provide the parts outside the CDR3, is DAGVTQSPTHLIKTRGQQVTLRCSPKSGHDTVSWYQQALGQGPQFIFQYYEEEERQRGNFPDRFSGHQFPNYSSELNVNALLLGDSALYLCASSFVTRWSSEAFFGQGTRLTVV.

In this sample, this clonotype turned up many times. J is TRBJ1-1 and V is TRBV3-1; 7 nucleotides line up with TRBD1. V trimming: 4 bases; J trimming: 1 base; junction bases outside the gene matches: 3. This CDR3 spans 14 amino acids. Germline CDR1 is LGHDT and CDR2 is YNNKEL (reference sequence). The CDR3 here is CASSPGQWNTEAFF. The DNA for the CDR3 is TGTGCCAGCAGCCCGGGACAGTGGAACACTGAAGCTTTCTTT.

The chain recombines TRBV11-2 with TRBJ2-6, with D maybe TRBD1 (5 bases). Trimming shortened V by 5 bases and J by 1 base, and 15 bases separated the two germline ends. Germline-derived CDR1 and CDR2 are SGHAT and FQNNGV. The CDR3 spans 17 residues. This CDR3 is CASSPLRTRSGANVLTF. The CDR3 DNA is TGTGCCAGCAGCCCCCTGCGGACAAGGTCTGGGGCCAACGTCCTGACTTTC.

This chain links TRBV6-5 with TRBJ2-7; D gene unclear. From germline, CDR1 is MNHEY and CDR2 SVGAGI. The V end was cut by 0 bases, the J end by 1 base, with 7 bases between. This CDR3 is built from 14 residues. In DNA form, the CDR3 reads TGTGCCAGCAGTTACTCCTCCAGGTCCTACGAGCAGTACTTC. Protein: CASSYSSRSYEQYF.

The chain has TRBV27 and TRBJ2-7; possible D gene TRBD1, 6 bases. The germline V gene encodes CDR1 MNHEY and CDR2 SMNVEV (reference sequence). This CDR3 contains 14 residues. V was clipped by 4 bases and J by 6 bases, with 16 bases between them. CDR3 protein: CASSSMLGAGEQYF. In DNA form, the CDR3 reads TGTGCCAGCAGTTCAATGTTGGGGGCGGGCGAGCAGTACTTC.